This passage covers 9 T cell receptor beta chains from one sample sequenced in a study of cytomegalovirus exposure and HLA in healthy donors. The PCR was carried out with 60 Vbeta primers and 13 Jbeta primers. Method: immunoSEQ multiplex PCR; TCRdb's copy keeps in-frame clones and lacks some. This sample has roughly 190,000 clones; approximately 86% occur once, and the top ten carry less than 1.3%. The sequencing input was PBMCs. These receptors were obtained from a boy aged 2 to 10 in good health and CMV-seronegative.

The genes are TRBV21-1 and TRBJ2-1; no check of the table's D call, TRBD2, against the DNA was made. TRBV21-1 is given as a pseudogene. The CDR3 runs 17 residues. The CDR3 is CASSKGLLAGALNEQFF. As DNA, the CDR3 is TGTGCCAGCAGCAAAGGTCTCCTAGCGGGGGCCCTCAATGAGCAGTTCTTC.

The chain has TRBV5-4 and TRBJ2-1; TRBD2 aligns across 12 bases. Germline CDR1 and CDR2: SGHNT and YYREEE (reference sequence). V lost 4 bases and J lost 5; bases outside the gene matches: 4. The length of the CDR3 is 15 residues. CDR3 region: CASSLAGGPHNEQFF. The CDR3 DNA is TGTGCCAGCAGCCTAGCGGGGGGGCCCCACAATGAGCAGTTCTTC.

V gene TRBV7-3 combines with J gene TRBJ2-1; possible D gene TRBD1, 6 bases. Germline lookup yields CDR1 SGHTA and CDR2 FQGTGA. The CDR3 has 15 amino acids. The V end lost 6 bases, the J end lost 3 bases, and 15 bases lay between the germline ends. The CDR3 sequence is CASSNRVRGYNEQFF. DNA for the CDR3: TGTGCCAGCAGTAACAGGGTACGAGGCTACAATGAGCAGTTCTTC.

The V and J genes are TRBV7-9 and TRBJ2-7, with D possibly TRBD2 on 5 matching bases. Trimming removed 3 bases from V and 4 bases from J, with 10 bases in between. Germline assignment: CDR1 SEHNR and CDR2 FQNEAQ (reference sequence). CDR3 length: 13 amino acids. CDR3 DNA sequence: TGTGCCAGCAGCTTTGGGCGGGCATACGAGCAGTACTTC. Amino acids: CASSFGRAYEQYF.

The V call is TRBV6-1, the J call TRBJ1-1; TRBD1 might be the D (6 bases). The CDR3 has 16 residues. The V gene's germline CDR1 is MNHNS and CDR2 SASEGT. Deletions cut 2 bases from V and 1 base from J, with 14 bases between. In DNA form, the CDR3 reads TGTGCCAGCAGTGAACGGCTCAGGGGAGCGAACACTGAAGCTTTCTTT. Translation: CASSERLRGANTEAFF.

The gene calls are TRBV27 and TRBJ1-2; D might be TRBD1 (6 bases). Germline CDR1 MNHEY, CDR2 SMNVEV (reference sequence). CDR3 length equals 13 residues. Between the trimmed V and J ends, which lost 3 bases and 5 bases, there was a span of 10 bases. In nucleotides, the CDR3 is TGTGCCAGCAGTTTGTCAGGGGCGTATGGCTACACCTTC. Protein: CASSLSGAYGYTF.

This clone was counted only a few times. The V and J genes are TRBV5-1 and TRBJ2-1; no clear D gene. V was pared by 0 bases and J by 5 bases, with 6 bases between. CDR3 length equals 13 residues. Looked up from germline, CDR1 is SGHRS and CDR2 is YFSETQ. CDR3 nucleotide sequence: TGCGCCAGCAGCTTGGCCGTAAACAATGAGCAGTTCTTC. Translating it yields CASSLAVNNEQFF.

The J gene is TRBJ1-6, the V gene TRBV5-1, with D unresolved. The CDR3 is 14 residues long. Germline V gene lookup returns CDR1 SGHRS and CDR2 YFSETQ. V lost 1 base and J 6 bases, leaving 8 bases between the germline ends. The CDR3 here is CASSLLQFNSPLHF. The CDR3 DNA follows: TGCGCCAGCAGCTTGCTCCAGTTTAATTCACCCCTCCACTTT. Full variable domain (remainder filled in from reference TRBV5-1 and TRBJ1-6): KAGVTQTPRYLIKTRGQQVTLSCSPISGHRSVSWYQQTPGQGLQFLFEYFSETQRNKGNFPGRFSGRQFSNSRSEMNVSTLELGDSALYLCASSLLQFNSPLHFGNGTRLTVT.

As to this clone: The same CDR3 also results from other DNA sequences found in this sample. The chain carries TRBV28 and TRBJ1-2, with 9 bases identical to TRBD1. CDR1 and CDR2 (germline): MDHEN, SYDVKM. Losses at the gene ends were 3 bases for V and 8 bases for J; bases not matched to a gene: 4. CDR3 size: 13 residues. Here the CDR3 DNA reads TGTGCCAGCAGTTTGGGACAGGGCGGAGGCTACACCTTC. It codes for CASSLGQGGGYTF.